The subject of this entry is one TCR beta chain. Its antigen is unidentified. These data come from a study of T cell clonotyping in hematopoietic cell transplantation. Study conclusions and caveats: Few recipient clonotypes overlapped donors; over 95% were de novo at given depth. Recipient TCR diversity dropped after transplant; expanded clonotypes rose from day 30 to 180. Higher Inverse Simpson Index values in graft donor and pretransplant recipient predicted broader posttransplant TCR diversity.

CDR3 size: 15 residues. Between the trimmed V and J ends, which lost 5 bases and 12 bases, there was a span of 24 bases. Germline lookup yields CDR1 SGHRS and CDR2 YFSETQ. Measured with immunoSEQ multiplex PCR; TCRdb has only the in-frame clones, and not every one. This table has approximately 8,400 clones, roughly 62% appearing once. Recipient blood drawn about 28 days pretransplant and days 30, 100, 180 after. Source: peripheral blood mononuclear cells, taken 100 days after allogeneic stem cell transplant. The chain combines TRBV5-1 with TRBJ2-1, with D tentatively TRBD1 (7 bases). This sequence originates from a male patient aged 60-69 years who had an allogeneic stem cell transplant from an unrelated donor, so the T cells may come from the graft donor. Some clones in this sample may be carry-over from other donors' samples. CDR3 bases: TGCGCCAGCAGTCGTCGTTTTACAGGGGAGGTAGGGCAGTTCTTC. Residues: CASSRRFTGEVGQFF.